This entry lists 14 T cell receptor beta chains sequenced from one sample in a study of shared clonotypes between healthy human individuals. TCRdb's copy holds only in-frame clones and misses some; the assay was immunoSEQ multiplex PCR. The sample shows approximately 980,000 clones, around three quarters of them seen only once. The sample was memory CD4+ T cells sorted from blood. This sample's subset: CD45RA-negative fraction. These receptors were taken from a man younger than 35 in good health.

The CDR3 loop is CASSLGDNHYEQYF. CDR3 nucleotides: TGTGCCAGCAGCTTAGGGGACAATCACTACGAGCAGTACTTC. The genes are TRBV11-2 and TRBJ2-7, with TRBD1 as a possible D gene (6 bases). The CDR3 has 14 residues. The germline V gene encodes CDR1 SGHAT and CDR2 FQNNGV. Trimming took 1 base from V and 3 from J, leaving 10 bases between them.

The chain joins TRBV7-2 to TRBJ2-5; 10 bases match TRBD2. The CDR3 is made up of 14 amino acids. The ends lost 3 bases at V and 7 bases at J; junction bases unmatched: 5. Germline V gene data show CDR1 as SGHTA and CDR2 as FQGNSA. The CDR3 is CASSLERGGRTQYF. The CDR3 DNA is TGTGCCAGCAGCTTGGAGCGGGGGGGCCGGACCCAGTACTTC.

Points on this clone: Other DNA sequences in this specimen translate into the identical CDR3. The chain couples TRBV5-1 to TRBJ1-1; D gene uncertain. CDR3 length equals 14 residues. Germline-derived CDR1 and CDR2 are SGHRS and YFSETQ. Trimming left V 0 bases short and J 0 bases short, with 6 bases between. CDR3 nucleotide sequence: TGCGCCAGCAGCTTGGGAGGATTGAACACTGAAGCTTTCTTT. This sequence encodes CASSLGGLNTEAFF.

This clone has a handful of counts. Other DNA sequences in the sample encode the same CDR3. V gene TRBV7-2 combines with J gene TRBJ1-5; D unclear. The V and J ends lost 5 bases and 1 base respectively, with 6 bases between them. CDR3 size: 13 residues. Germline CDR1 reads SGHTA; CDR2 reads FQGNSA. CDR3 amino acids: CASSPDSNQPQHF. The CDR3 DNA reads as TGTGCCAGCAGCCCCGACAGCAATCAGCCCCAGCATTTT.

The chain carries TRBV19 and TRBJ2-7, with D perhaps matching TRBD2 (5 bases). The V end was cut by 1 base, the J end by 1 base, with 8 bases between. The germline CDR1 and CDR2 sequences are LNHDA and SQIVND (reference sequence). The CDR3 is 14 residues long. CDR3 residues: CASSIGGKSYEQYF. The CDR3 coding sequence is TGTGCCAGTAGTATAGGAGGGAAGTCCTACGAGCAGTACTTC.

This chain links TRBV19 with TRBJ2-7; tentative D call: TRBD2 (6 bases). The CDR3 contains 15 residues. Germline values: CDR1 LNHDA, CDR2 SQIVND (reference sequence). The V and J ends lost 6 bases and 4 bases respectively, with 19 bases between them. CDR3 region: CASSAGIYGTYEQYF. The CDR3 DNA sequence: TGTGCCAGTAGCGCAGGGATCTACGGGACTTACGAGCAGTACTTC.

V usage is TRBV25-1 and J usage is TRBJ1-2; a possible D gene is TRBD1 (6 bases). The germline V gene has CDR1 MGHDK and CDR2 SYGVNS. This CDR3 contains 12 residues. The V end lost 4 bases, the J end lost 8 bases, and 11 bases lay between the germline ends. The CDR3, as DNA: TGTGCCAGCAGTGCCCCAGGGGAGGGCTACACCTTC. It specifies CASSAPGEGYTF.

The V call is TRBV5-1, the J call TRBJ1-1; D unclear. Germline-derived CDR1 and CDR2 are SGHRS and YFSETQ. The CDR3 runs to 13 residues. Trimming took 4 bases from V and 0 from J, leaving 7 bases between them. The CDR3 sequence: CASSDSVNTEAFF. In DNA form, the CDR3 reads TGCGCCAGCAGCGATAGTGTGAACACTGAAGCTTTCTTT.

This clone occurred a few times. The V gene is TRBV5-1, the J gene TRBJ1-1, with a tentative D call TRBD1 (6 bases). The CDR3 is made up of 18 amino acids. Germline loops: CDR1 SGHRS, CDR2 YFSETQ. Trimming removed 0 bases at V and 7 bases at J, with 25 bases between. The CDR3 nucleotides are TGCGCCAGCAGCTTGGTGGGAGCGGGGTTTGGGGGGCGAGGTGAAGCTTTCTTT. It codes for CASSLVGAGFGGRGEAFF. The variable domain in full, with the rest retrieved from reference TRBV5-1 and TRBJ1-1, is KAGVTQTPRYLIKTRGQQVTLSCSPISGHRSVSWYQQTPGQGLQFLFEYFSETQRNKGNFPGRFSGRQFSNSRSEMNVSTLELGDSALYLCASSLVGAGFGGRGEAFFGQGTRLTVV.

V usage is TRBV10-3 and J usage is TRBJ1-3; 9 bases fit TRBD1. CDR3 length equals 14 residues. Germline V gene lookup returns CDR1 ENHRY and CDR2 SYGVKD. V lost 6 bases and J lost 3; bases outside the gene matches: 3. CDR3 DNA: TGTGCCATCAGCGACAGGGGGTTTGGAAACACCATATATTTT. Its protein product is CAISDRGFGNTIYF.

This clone was recorded once. The chain joins TRBV2 to TRBJ2-7, with 9 positions matching TRBD1. Trimming cost V 4 bases and J 2 bases; bases outside gene matches: 3. The CDR3 spans 14 residues. Germline CDR1 reads SNHLY; CDR2 reads FYNNEI. As DNA, the CDR3 is TGTGCCAGCAGTGGTGGGACAGGGACCTACGAGCAGTACTTC. It yields the protein CASSGGTGTYEQYF.

This sequence joins TRBV2 and TRBJ1-2; TRBD1 is a possible D gene (5 bases). V was shortened by 10 bases and J by 4 bases, with 13 bases between the two germline ends. The CDR3 totals 12 residues. CDR1 is SNHLY, CDR2 FYNNEI, per germline. CDR3 amino acids: CANGMGGYGYTF. CDR3 DNA: TGTGCCAACGGAATGGGGGGCTATGGCTACACCTTC.

This chain connects TRBV7-8 to TRBJ2-5, with D tentatively TRBD1 (5 bases). CDR3 length: 15 amino acids. Germline V gene sequence: CDR1 SGHVS, CDR2 FQNEAQ. Trimming stripped 4 bases from V and 5 bases from J, with 17 bases between. The CDR3 DNA sequence: TGTGCCAGCAGCTCCCAGGGTTTCAGGTCGGAGACCCAGTACTTC. It encodes CASSSQGFRSETQYF.

Only a few counts were recorded for this clone. V is TRBV10-2 and J is TRBJ1-1; possible D gene TRBD1, 5 bases. The V end was cut by 4 bases, the J end by 5 bases, with 8 bases between. Germline V gene sequence: CDR1 WSHSY, CDR2 SAAADI. The CDR3 extends over 12 amino acids. CDR3 nucleotides: TGCGCCAGCAGTGTACAGGATACTGAAGCTTTCTTT. Amino acid sequence: CASSVQDTEAFF.